The clone carrying this T cell receptor beta chain was seen only a few times. The antigen is unknown. TCRdb reprocessed the RT-PCR reads with MiXCR, giving one entry per CDR3 protein. The sample includes some 480,000 distinct CDR3 sequences, roughly 11% of them seen just once. The sample comes from a study of response to subunit inactivated influenza vaccine. Study-wide points: Few new T cells, the authors suggested, are recruited by each seasonal influenza vaccination.

CDR3 size: 14 residues. Trimming cost V 2 bases and J 5 bases, with 12 bases left between them. This receptor was identified in a man over 45 who received an inactivated influenza vaccine. Here the sequenced sample was PBMCs from blood, taken about 40 days after vaccination. The chain links TRBV12-3 or TRBV12-4 to TRBJ2-5, with D unclear. CDR3 protein: CASSLSGFGETQYF. The CDR3 nucleotides are TGTGCCAGCAGTTTATCAGGTTTTGGGGAGACCCAGTACTTC.